Shown below are 13 T cell receptor beta chains from a single sample sequenced in a study of T cell responses to AZD1222 COVID-19 vaccine. This table comes from immunoSEQ multiplex PCR, and its TCRdb copy is limited to in-frame clones, with some not included. Of under 200,000 clones listed, around 93% are singletons. Specimen: peripheral blood, collected on day 0 of AZD1222 vaccination. The source of these receptors is an adult in good health.

This chain uses TRBV7-9 with TRBJ1-6; a weak D match, TRBD1 (5 bases). Germline V lookup: CDR1 SEHNR, CDR2 FQNEAQ (reference sequence). The CDR3 sequence is 15 residues long. The germline V and J ends were trimmed by 1 base and 9 bases, with 13 bases remaining between them. The DNA of the CDR3 is TGTGCCAGCAGCTTAGAGGTTTGGGGACTTTCACCCCTCCACTTT. It codes for CASSLEVWGLSPLHF.

The CDR3 DNA sequence: TGTGCCAGCAGTTACTCCAGGGCCTATGGCTACACCTTC. It translates to CASSYSRAYGYTF. This sequence joins TRBV6-5 and TRBJ1-2, with D maybe TRBD1 (5 bases). V was cut by 0 bases and J by 4 bases, with 6 bases left in between. The length of the CDR3 is 13 residues. Per the germline V gene, CDR1 is MNHEY and CDR2 is SVGAGI.

The V call is TRBV30, the J call TRBJ2-1; 10 positions match TRBD2. Germline loops: CDR1 GTSNPN, CDR2 SVGIG (reference sequence). The CDR3 spans 13 residues. The trim removed 3 bases at V and 9 bases at J, leaving 5 bases unmatched. The CDR3 bases are TGTGCCTGGAGGAGCGGGAGGGCCACTGAGCAGTTCTTC. It specifies CAWRSGRATEQFF.

The CDR3 protein is CATSDSRGKGRKETQYF. The CDR3 nucleotides read TGTGCCACCAGTGATTCCAGGGGAAAGGGCCGGAAAGAGACCCAGTACTTC. This chain uses TRBV24-1 with TRBJ2-5, with D possibly matching TRBD1 (6 bases). Trimming removed 2 bases from V and 3 bases from J, with 18 bases in between. CDR1 is KGHDR and CDR2 is SFDVKD in the germline V gene. The CDR3 runs 17 residues.

The chain recombines TRBV28 with TRBJ1-1; D remains unclear. Germline CDR1 MDHEN, CDR2 SYDVKM. CDR3 length: 14 amino acids. V gave up 3 bases and J gave up 4 bases, with 12 bases separating them. CDR3 nucleotides: TGTGCCAGCAGTTTCTTGACATCCAGCACTGAAGCTTTCTTT. This sequence encodes CASSFLTSSTEAFF.

V and J are TRBV28 and TRBJ1-3, with D perhaps matching TRBD1 (6 bases). Germline loops: CDR1 MDHEN, CDR2 SYDVKM. Trimming pared 3 bases from V and 4 bases from J, leaving 10 bases between. CDR3 size: 14 residues. This CDR3 is CASSFFDRGNTIYF. CDR3 DNA: TGTGCCAGCAGTTTCTTTGACAGGGGAAACACCATATATTTT.

This clone was recorded only once. The rearrangement links TRBV11-3 to TRBJ2-2, with D tentatively TRBD1 or TRBD2 (5 bases each). Trimming removed 5 bases from V and 4 bases from J, with 14 bases in between. Per the germline V gene, CDR1 is SGHNT and CDR2 is YENEEA. This CDR3 region has 15 residues. CDR3 DNA: TGTGCCAGCAGCCCCGTGGGGGTGGGCACCGGGGAGCTGTTTTTT. This codes for CASSPVGVGTGELFF. The whole variable domain, remainder taken from reference TRBV11-3 and TRBJ2-2, is EAGVVQSPRYKIIEKKQPVAFWCNPISGHNTLYWYLQNLGQGPELLIRYENEEAVDDSQLPKDRFSAERLKGVDSTLKIQPAELGDSAVYLCASSPVGVGTGELFFGEGSRLTVL.

This clone was seen once. This chain connects TRBV30 to TRBJ2-2; D is unresolved. The CDR3 covers 14 residues. Trimming stripped 0 bases from V and 6 bases from J, with 11 bases between. Per germline, CDR1 GTSNPN and CDR2 SVGIG (reference sequence). CDR3 DNA sequence: TGTGCCTGGAGTGTGTCTCGGATGGCCGGGGAGCTGTTTTTT. Encoded protein: CAWSVSRMAGELFF.

The chain uses TRBV7-2 and TRBJ1-2; D is undetermined. The V end was cut by 5 bases, the J end by 7 bases, with 17 bases between. The CDR3 contains 14 residues. Germline lookup yields CDR1 SGHTA and CDR2 FQGNSA. CDR3 coding DNA: TGTGCCAGCAGCCAAGACATTGGTACTACTGGCTACACCTTC. This gives the protein CASSQDIGTTGYTF.

In its sample, this clone was seen once. The V call is TRBV29-1, the J call TRBJ2-1, with D perhaps matching TRBD1 (7 bases). Germline V gene data show CDR1 as SQVTM and CDR2 as ANQGSEA. The CDR3 runs 12 residues. CDR3 protein: CSEGQGGDEQFF. The DNA for the CDR3 is TGCAGTGAGGGGCAGGGGGGAGATGAGCAGTTCTTC.

The rearrangement links TRBV2 to TRBJ1-3, with unresolved D. Germline assignment: CDR1 SNHLY and CDR2 FYNNEI. V was trimmed by 4 bases and J by 4 bases, leaving 14 bases between them. The CDR3 has 15 residues. The CDR3 here is CASSGATVGGNTIYF. CDR3 bases: TGTGCCAGCAGTGGAGCGACGGTGGGAGGAAACACCATATATTTT.

The chain employs TRBV5-5 and TRBJ1-4; D remains unclear. CDR3 length equals 15 residues. Trimming shortened V by 2 bases and J by 0 bases, and 8 bases separated the two germline ends. Germline V lookup: CDR1 SGHKS, CDR2 YYEKEE (reference sequence). CDR3 coding DNA: TGTGCCAGCAGCTTTTATGGAGCAACTAATGAAAAACTGTTTTTT. Protein sequence: CASSFYGATNEKLFF. The variable domain in full, completed from reference TRBV5-5 and TRBJ1-4, reads DAGVTQSPTHLIKTRGQQVTLRCSPISGHKSVSWYQQVLGQGPQFIFQYYEKEERGRGNFPDRFSARQFPNYSSELNVNALLLGDSALYLCASSFYGATNEKLFFGSGTQLSVL.

This sequence joins TRBV5-1 and TRBJ2-7, with D tentatively TRBD2 (7 bases). CDR3 size: 11 residues. The V end was cut by 5 bases, the J end by 10 bases, with 13 bases between. Germline V gene lookup returns CDR1 SGHRS and CDR2 YFSETQ. CDR3 protein: CASRGGEDQYF. In DNA form, the CDR3 reads TGCGCCAGCAGAGGGGGGGAGGACCAGTACTTC.